The sequence of this T cell receptor beta chain was determined in a study of human T cells and chemical hapten exposure. TCRdb re-derived calls from the RACE reads in MiXCR, one entry per CDR3 protein. Of some 41,000 distinct CDR3 sequences listed, approximately 3.6% are singletons. Time point described: patch test 1, 2 weeks after DPC sensitization. Described treatment: therapeutic diphenylcyclopropenone sensitization with weekly scalp DPC. From whole blood left unfractionated, total RNA was extracted. This CDR3 contains 14 residues. V dropped 4 bases and J dropped 6 bases, with 14 bases sitting between them. Germline V lookup: CDR1 SGHKS, CDR2 YYEKEE (reference sequence). In its sample, this clonotype was seen many times.

The chain carries TRBV5-5 and TRBJ1-5; tentative D call: TRBD1 (6 bases). This TCR was sampled from a man in his fifties with alopecia areata. Some clones in this sample may be carry-over from other donors' samples. The sequencing here drew on whole blood, taken in connection with sensitization to the hapten diphenylcyclopropenone (DPC). The CDR3 loop is CASSLVRGSQPQHF. The CDR3 DNA follows: TGTGCCAGCAGCCTTGTCAGGGGAAGTCAGCCCCAGCATTTT.